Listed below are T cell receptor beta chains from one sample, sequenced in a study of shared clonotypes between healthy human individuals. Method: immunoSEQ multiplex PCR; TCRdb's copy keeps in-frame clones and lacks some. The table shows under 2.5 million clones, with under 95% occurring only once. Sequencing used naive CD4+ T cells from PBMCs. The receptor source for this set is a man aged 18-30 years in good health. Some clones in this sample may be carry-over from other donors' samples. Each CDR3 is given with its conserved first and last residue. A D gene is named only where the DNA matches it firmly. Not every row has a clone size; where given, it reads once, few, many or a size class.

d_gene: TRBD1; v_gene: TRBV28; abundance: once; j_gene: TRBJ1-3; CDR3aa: CASSLRDRDHSGNTIYF; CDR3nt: TGTGCCAGCAGTTTAAGGGACAGGGACCACTCTGGAAACACCATATATTTT
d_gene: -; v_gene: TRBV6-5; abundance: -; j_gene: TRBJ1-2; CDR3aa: CASSYSPGNYGYTF; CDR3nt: TGTGCCAGCAGTTACTCTCCCGGAAACTATGGCTACACCTTC
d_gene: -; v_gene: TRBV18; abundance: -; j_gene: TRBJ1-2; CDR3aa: CASSDFPQTYGYTF; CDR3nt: TGTGCCAGCTCCGATTTCCCCCAGACCTATGGCTACACCTTC
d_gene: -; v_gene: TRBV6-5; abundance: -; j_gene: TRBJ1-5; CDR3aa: CASSFIRGGQPQHF; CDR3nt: TGTGCCAGCAGTTTCATAAGGGGGGGTCAGCCCCAGCATTTT
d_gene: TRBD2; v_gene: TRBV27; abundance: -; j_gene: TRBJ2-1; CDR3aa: CAGLTSGRPSSYNEQFF; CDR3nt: TGTGCCGGCCTGACTAGCGGGAGGCCCAGCTCCTACAATGAGCAGTTCTTC
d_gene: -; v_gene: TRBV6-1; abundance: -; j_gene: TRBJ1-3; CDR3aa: CASSPLGRNTIYF; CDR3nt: TGTGCCAGCAGCCCTCTCGGACGAAACACCATATATTTT
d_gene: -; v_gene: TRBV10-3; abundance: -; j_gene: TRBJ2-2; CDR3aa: CAARDSANTGELFF; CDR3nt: TGTGCCGCCCGGGACTCCGCGAACACCGGGGAGCTGTTTTTT
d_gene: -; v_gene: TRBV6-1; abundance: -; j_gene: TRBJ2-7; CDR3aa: CASSEFHREREQYF; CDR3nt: TGTGCCAGCAGTGAGTTTCACAGGGAACGGGAGCAGTACTTC
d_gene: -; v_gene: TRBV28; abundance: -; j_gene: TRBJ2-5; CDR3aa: CASTLGGLGETQYF; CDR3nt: TGTGCCAGCACCTTAGGGGGGTTGGGGGAGACCCAGTACTTC
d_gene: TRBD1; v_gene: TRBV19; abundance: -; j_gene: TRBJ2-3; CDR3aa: CASSGDRGPQYF; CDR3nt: TGTGCCAGTAGCGGTGACAGGGGGCCACAGTATTTT
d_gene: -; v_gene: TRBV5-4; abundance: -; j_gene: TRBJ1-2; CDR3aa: CASSSPGLYGYTF; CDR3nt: TGTGCCAGCAGCTCCCCGGGACTCTATGGCTACACCTTC
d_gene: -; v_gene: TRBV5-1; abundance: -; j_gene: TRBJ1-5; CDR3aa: CASNFRTNREGQPQHF; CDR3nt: TGCGCCAGCAACTTTAGGACAAACAGGGAAGGTCAGCCCCAGCATTTT
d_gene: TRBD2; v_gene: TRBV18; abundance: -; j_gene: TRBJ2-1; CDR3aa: CASQASGADEQFF; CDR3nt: TGTGCCAGTCAGGCTAGCGGGGCCGATGAGCAGTTCTTC
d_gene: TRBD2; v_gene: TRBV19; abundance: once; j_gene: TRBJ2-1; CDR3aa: CASSILASGNEQFF; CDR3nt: TGTGCCAGTAGTATTTTGGCTAGCGGGAATGAGCAGTTCTTC
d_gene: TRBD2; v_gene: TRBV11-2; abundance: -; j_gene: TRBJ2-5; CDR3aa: CASSFRAGDETQYF; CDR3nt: TGTGCCAGCAGCTTTAGAGCGGGAGACGAGACCCAGTACTTC
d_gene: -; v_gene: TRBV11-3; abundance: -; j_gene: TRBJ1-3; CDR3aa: CASTPIFGNTIYF; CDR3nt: TGTGCCAGCACACCTATTTTTGGAAACACCATATATTTT
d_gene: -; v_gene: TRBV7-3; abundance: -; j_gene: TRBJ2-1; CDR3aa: CASSLRGNNEQFF; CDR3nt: TGTGCCAGCAGCTTACGTGGCAACAATGAGCAGTTCTTC
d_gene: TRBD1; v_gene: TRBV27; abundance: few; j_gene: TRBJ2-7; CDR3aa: CASSPRQGSGEQYF; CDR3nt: TGTGCCAGCAGTCCCCGACAGGGGTCGGGGGAGCAGTACTTC
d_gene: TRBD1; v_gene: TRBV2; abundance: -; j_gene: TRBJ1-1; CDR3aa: CASSGTGGRAFF; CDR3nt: TGTGCCAGCAGTGGGACAGGGGGAAGGGCTTTCTTT
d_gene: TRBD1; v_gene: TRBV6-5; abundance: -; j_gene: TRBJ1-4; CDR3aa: CASSLSGTGKLFF; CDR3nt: TGTGCCAGCAGTTTATCCGGGACAGGGAAACTGTTTTTT
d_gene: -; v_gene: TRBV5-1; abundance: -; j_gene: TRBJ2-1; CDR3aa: CASSGGGGYNEQFF; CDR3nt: TGCGCCAGCAGCGGGGGCGGCGGTTACAATGAGCAGTTCTTC
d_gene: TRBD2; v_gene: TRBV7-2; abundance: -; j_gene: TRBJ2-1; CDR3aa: CASSRTSGSSGEQFF; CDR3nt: TGTGCCAGCAGCAGGACTAGCGGGAGCTCTGGTGAGCAGTTCTTC
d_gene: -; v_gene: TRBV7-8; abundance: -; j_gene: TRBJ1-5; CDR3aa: CASSPAGASGWSNQPQHF; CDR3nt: TGTGCCAGCAGCCCCGCCGGGGCCTCGGGTTGGAGCAATCAGCCCCAGCATTTT
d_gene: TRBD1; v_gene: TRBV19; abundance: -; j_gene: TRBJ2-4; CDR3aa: CASTRDRGNIQYF; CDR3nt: TGTGCCAGTACCCGGGACAGAGGTAACATTCAGTACTTC
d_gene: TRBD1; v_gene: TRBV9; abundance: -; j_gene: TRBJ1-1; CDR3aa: CASSATGGNTEAFF; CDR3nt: TGTGCCAGCAGCGCGACAGGGGGGAACACTGAAGCTTTCTTT
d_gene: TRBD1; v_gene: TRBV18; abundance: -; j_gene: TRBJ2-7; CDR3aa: CASSPPGQGKDEQYF; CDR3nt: TGTGCCAGCTCACCACCGGGACAGGGGAAGGACGAGCAGTACTTC
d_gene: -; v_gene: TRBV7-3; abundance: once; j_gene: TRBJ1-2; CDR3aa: CASSLGLGGGYTF; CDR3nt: TGTGCCAGCAGCTTAGGGCTTGGCGGCGGCTACACCTTC
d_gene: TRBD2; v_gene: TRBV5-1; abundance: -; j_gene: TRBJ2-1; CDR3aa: CASSPAAGVPYNEQFF; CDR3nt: TGCGCCAGCAGCCCCGCAGCGGGAGTACCCTACAATGAGCAGTTCTTC
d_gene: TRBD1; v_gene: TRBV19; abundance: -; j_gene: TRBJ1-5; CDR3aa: CASSTRTGGPNQPQHF; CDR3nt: TGTGCCAGTAGTACTCGGACAGGGGGACCCAATCAGCCCCAGCATTTT
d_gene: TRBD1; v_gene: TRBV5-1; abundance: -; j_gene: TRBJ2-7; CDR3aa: CASSWNRDSSYEQYF; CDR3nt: TGCGCCAGCAGCTGGAACCGGGACAGCTCCTACGAGCAGTACTTC
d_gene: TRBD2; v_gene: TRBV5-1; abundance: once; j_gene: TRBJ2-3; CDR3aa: CASSSAGTSGSTDTQYF; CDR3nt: TGCGCCAGCAGCAGCGCCGGGACTAGCGGTAGCACAGATACGCAGTATTTT
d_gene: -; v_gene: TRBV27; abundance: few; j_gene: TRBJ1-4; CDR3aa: CASSLRANEKLFF; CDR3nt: TGTGCCAGCAGTTTAAGGGCGAATGAAAAACTGTTTTTT
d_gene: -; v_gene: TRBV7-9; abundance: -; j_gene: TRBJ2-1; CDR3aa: CASSLRGDPGNEQFF; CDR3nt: TGTGCCAGCAGCTTAAGGGGGGACCCCGGCAATGAGCAGTTCTTC
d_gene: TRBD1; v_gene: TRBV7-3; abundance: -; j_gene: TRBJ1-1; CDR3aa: CASSFGQEVEAFF; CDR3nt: TGTGCCAGCAGCTTTGGACAGGAGGTTGAAGCTTTCTTT
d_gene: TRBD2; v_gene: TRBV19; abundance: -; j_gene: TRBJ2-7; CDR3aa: CASTPGLAGGSSYEQYF; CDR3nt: TGTGCCAGCACTCCGGGACTAGCGGGAGGGAGCTCCTACGAGCAGTACTTC
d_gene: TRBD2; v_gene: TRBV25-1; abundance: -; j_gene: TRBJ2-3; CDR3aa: CASSELRLGGGGTDTQYF; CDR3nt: TGTGCCAGCAGTGAACTAAGGCTAGGCGGGGGGGGCACAGATACGCAGTATTTT
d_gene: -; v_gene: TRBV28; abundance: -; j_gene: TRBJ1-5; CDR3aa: CASSLVTTVRYSNQPQHF; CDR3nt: TGTGCCAGCAGTTTAGTAACGACAGTTCGGTATAGCAATCAGCCCCAGCATTTT
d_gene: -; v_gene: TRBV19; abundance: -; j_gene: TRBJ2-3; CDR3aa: CASSMRQGTDTQYF; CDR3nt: TGTGCCAGTAGTATGCGACAGGGCACAGATACGCAGTATTTT
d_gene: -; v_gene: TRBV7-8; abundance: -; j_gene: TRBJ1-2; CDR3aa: CASSRALNYGYTF; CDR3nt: TGTGCCAGCAGCAGAGCGCTTAACTATGGCTACACCTTC
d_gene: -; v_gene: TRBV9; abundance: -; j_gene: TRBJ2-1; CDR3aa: CASSQRSTVDEQFF; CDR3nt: TGTGCCAGCAGCCAAAGATCCACAGTAGATGAGCAGTTCTTC
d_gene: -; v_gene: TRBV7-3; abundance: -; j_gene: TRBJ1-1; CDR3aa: CASSPHRDTEAFF; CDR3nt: TGTGCCAGCAGCCCCCATAGGGACACTGAAGCTTTCTTT
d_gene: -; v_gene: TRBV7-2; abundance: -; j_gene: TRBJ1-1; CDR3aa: CASGEYNTEAFF; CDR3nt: TGTGCCAGCGGGGAGTACAACACTGAAGCTTTCTTT
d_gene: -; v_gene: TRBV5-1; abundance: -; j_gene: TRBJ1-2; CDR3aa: CASSPGGGANYGYTF; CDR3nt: TGCGCCAGCAGCCCCGGAGGGGGGGCGAACTATGGCTACACCTTC
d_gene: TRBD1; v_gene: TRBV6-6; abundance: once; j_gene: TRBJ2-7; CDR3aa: CASSYSRGGWYEQYF; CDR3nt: TGTGCCAGCAGTTACTCACGAGGGGGCTGGTACGAGCAGTACTTC
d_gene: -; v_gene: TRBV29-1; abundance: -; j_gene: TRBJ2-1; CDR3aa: CSVVTDSYNEQFF; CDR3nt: TGCAGCGTTGTAACGGATTCCTACAATGAGCAGTTCTTC
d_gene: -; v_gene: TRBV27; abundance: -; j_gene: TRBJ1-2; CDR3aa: CASSFNRDPYGYTF; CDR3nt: TGTGCCAGCAGTTTTAACAGGGACCCCTATGGCTACACCTTC
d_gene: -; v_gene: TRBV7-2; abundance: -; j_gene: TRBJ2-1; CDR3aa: CASSLVGNNEQFF; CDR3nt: TGTGCCAGCAGCTTAGTCGGAAACAATGAGCAGTTCTTC
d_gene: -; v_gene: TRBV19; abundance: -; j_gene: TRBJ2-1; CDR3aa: CASSIEGDFFNEQFF; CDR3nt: TGTGCCAGTAGTATAGAGGGGGACTTCTTCAATGAGCAGTTCTTC
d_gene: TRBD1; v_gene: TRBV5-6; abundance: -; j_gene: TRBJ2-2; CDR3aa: CASTIQGAVGTGELFF; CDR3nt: TGTGCCAGCACCATTCAGGGGGCCGTCGGCACCGGGGAGCTGTTTTTT